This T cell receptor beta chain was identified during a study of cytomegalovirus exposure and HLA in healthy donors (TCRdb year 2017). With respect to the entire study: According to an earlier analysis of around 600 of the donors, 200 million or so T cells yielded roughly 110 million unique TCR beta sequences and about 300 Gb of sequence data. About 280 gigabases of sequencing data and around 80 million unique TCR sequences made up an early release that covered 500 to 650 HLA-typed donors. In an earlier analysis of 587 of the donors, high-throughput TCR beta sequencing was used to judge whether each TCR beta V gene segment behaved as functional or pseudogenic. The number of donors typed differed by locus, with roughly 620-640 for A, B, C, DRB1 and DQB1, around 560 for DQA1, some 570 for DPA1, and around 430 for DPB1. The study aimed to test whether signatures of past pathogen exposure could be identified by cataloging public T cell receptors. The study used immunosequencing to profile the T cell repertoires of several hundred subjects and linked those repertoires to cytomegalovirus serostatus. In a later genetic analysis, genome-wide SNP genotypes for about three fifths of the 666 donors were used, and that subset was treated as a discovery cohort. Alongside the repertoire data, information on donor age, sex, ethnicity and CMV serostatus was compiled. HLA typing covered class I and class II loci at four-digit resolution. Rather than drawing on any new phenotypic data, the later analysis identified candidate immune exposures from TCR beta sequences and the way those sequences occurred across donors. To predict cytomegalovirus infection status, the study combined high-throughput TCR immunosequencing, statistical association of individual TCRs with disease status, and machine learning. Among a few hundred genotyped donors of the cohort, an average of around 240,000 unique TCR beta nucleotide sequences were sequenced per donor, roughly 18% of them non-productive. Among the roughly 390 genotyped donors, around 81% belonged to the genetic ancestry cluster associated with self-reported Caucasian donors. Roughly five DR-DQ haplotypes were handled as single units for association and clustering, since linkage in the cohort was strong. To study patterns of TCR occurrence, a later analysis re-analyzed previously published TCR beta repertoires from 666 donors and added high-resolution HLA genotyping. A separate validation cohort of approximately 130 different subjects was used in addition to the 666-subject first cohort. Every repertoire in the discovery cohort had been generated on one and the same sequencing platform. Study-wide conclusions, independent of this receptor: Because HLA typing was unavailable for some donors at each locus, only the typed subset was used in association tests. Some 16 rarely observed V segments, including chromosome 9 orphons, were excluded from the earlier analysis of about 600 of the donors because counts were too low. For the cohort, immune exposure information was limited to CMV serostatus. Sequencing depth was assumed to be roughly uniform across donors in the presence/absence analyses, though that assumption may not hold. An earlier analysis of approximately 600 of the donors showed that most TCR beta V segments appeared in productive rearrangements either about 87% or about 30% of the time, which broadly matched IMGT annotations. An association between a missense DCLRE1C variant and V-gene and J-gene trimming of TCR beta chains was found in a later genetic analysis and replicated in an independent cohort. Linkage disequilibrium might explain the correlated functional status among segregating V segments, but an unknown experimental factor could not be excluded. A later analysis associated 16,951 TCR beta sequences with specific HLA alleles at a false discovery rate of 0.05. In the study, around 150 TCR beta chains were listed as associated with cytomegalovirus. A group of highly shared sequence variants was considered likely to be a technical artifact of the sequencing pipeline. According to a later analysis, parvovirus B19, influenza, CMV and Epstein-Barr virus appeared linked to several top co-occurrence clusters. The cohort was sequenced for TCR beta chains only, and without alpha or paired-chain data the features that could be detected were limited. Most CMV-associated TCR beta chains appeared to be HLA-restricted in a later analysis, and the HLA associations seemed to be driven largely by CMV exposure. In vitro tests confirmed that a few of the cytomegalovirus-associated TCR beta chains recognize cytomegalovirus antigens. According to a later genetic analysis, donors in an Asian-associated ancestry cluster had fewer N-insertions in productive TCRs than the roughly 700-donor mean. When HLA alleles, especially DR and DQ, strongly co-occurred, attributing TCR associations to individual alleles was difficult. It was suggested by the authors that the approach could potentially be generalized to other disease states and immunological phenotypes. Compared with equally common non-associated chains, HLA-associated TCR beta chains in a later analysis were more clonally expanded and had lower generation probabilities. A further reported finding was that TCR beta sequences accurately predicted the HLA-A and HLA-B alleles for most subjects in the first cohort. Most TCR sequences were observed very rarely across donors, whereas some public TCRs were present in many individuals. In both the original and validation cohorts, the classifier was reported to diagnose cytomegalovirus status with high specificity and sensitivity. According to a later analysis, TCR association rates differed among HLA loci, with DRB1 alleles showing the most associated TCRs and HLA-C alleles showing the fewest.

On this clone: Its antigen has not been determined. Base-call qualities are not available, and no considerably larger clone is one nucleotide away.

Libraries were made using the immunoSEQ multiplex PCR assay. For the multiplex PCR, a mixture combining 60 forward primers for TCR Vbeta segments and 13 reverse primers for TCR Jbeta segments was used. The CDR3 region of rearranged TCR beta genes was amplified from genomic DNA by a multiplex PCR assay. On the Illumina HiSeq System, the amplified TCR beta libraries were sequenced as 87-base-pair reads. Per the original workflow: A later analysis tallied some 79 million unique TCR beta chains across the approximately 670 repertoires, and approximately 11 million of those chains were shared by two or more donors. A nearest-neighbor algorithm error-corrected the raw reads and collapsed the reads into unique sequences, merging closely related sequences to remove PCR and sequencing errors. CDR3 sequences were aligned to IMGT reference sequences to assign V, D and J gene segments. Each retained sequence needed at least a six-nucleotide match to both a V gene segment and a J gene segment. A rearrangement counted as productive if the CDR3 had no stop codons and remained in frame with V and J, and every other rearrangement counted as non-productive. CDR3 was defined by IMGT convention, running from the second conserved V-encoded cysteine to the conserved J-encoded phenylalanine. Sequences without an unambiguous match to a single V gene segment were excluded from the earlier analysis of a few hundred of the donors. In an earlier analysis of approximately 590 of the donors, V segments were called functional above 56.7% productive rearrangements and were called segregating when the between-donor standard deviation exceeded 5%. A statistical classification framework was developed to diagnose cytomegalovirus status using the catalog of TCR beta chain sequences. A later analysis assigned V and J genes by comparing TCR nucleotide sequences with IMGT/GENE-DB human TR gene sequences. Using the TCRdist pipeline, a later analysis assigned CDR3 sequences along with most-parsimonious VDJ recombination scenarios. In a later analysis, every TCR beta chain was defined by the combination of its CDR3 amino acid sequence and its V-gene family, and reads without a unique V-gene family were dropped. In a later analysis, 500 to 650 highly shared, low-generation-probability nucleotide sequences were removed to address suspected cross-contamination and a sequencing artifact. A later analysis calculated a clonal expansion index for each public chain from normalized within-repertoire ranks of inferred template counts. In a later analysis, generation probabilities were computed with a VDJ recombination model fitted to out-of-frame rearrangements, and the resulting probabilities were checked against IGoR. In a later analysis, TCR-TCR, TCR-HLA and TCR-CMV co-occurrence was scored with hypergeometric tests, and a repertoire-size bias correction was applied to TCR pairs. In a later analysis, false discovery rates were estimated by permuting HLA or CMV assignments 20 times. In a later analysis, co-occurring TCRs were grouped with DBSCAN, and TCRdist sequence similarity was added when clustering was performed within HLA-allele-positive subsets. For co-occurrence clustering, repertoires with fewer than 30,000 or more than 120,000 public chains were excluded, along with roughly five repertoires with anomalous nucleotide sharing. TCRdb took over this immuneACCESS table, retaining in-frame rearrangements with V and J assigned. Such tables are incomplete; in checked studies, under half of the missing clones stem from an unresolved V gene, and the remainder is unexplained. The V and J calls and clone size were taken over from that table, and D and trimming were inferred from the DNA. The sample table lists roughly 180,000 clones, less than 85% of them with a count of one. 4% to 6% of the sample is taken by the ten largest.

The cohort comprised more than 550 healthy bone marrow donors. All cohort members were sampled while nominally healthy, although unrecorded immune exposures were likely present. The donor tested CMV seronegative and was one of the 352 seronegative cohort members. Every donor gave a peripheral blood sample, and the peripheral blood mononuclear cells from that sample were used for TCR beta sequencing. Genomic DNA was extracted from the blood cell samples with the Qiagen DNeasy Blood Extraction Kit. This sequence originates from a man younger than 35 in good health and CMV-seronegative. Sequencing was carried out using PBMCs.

The sequenced DNA is TGTGCCAGCAGTTCCCCCGGGGGGGTTACAGATACGCAGTATTTT. Translated, it reads CASSSPGGVTDTQYF. Recombination connected TRBV28 to TRBJ2-3; 8 central nucleotides agree with TRBD2. Per the germline V gene, MDHEN is the CDR1 and SYDVKM is the CDR2. For this chain, trimming is 4 bases at the V end and 3 bases at the J end, and the number of junction bases without a gene match is 6. From its cysteine to its phenylalanine, the CDR3 spans 15 amino acids. Just the 45-base CDR3 DNA is kept, in frame starting at base 1.